This T cell receptor (beta chain) is drawn from a study of T-cell memory formation after mild COVID-19 (dated by TCRdb to the early 2020s). For context, the study as a whole: TCR sequence clusters from the two donors were largely donor specific. T-cell clones expanding and contracting after mild COVID-19 in a couple of donors were tracked by longitudinal TCRalpha and TCRbeta repertoire sequencing. Two young, previously healthy adult volunteers made up the cohort, one male and one female.

This clonotype appeared many times. Its specific antigen is unknown. It has no much larger one-base neighbor in the sample; base qualities were not kept. PBMCs were isolated by Ficoll-Paque density gradient centrifugation. In the germline V gene, CDR1 corresponds to MNHEY and CDR2 to SVGAGI. Trimming costs V 5 bases and J 0 bases, and their ends lie 4 bases apart. From its cysteine to its phenylalanine, the CDR3 spans 12 amino acids. Here the CDR3 DNA is all that survives: 36 bases in frame from base 1. Findings and caveats that apply to the study as a whole: SARS-CoV-2 specificity was not confirmed for the second-wave clones peaking on day 37. Some responding clones were found in pre-infection memory, which suggests that pre-existing cross-reactive memory T cells took part in the SARS-CoV-2 response. Contracting CD4+ clones appeared mostly in the CM and EM memory subsets, whereas CD8+ clones were enriched in EMRA. Balanced CD4/CD8 phenotypes were observed for clones contracting from day 15 to 85, whereas a bias towards CD4+ was observed for a second wave of clones expanding from day 15 to 37. The study included only a couple of mild cases, and larger cohorts that include severe cases with pre-infection samples were judged to be necessary.

The listed sequencing device is Illumina NovaSeq 6000. TCRalpha and TCRbeta cDNA libraries were constructed by 5'RACE with constant-segment primers, with sample barcodes and unique molecular identifiers being introduced. Trizol reagent was used to extract RNA from every sample. Amplification of the libraries took two PCR steps, and the second step added a second sample barcode plus Illumina TruSeq adapters. Sequencing of the libraries was done on an Illumina NovaSeq, producing 2 x 150 bp paired-end reads. Per the original workflow: With migec v1.2.7, reads were demultiplexed and then collapsed into UMI-guided consensus sequences. Using mixcr v2.1.11, the UMI consensuses were aligned to TRA and TRB V and J templates and assembled into clonotypes. A clonotype was counted as expanded or contracted only when both edgeR and NoisET called the clonotype significant, with the noise models trained on biological replicates. For edgeR calls, a false discovery rate-adjusted p below 0.01 and a log2 fold-change threshold of 1 were applied. As an exploratory analysis of dynamics, max-normalized trajectories of the 1000 most abundant clonotypes were examined with PCA combined with hierarchical clustering. Separately sequenced CD4+ and CD8+ repertoires were used to assign a CD4 or CD8 phenotype to each responding clone. TCRdb passed the public sequencing reads through fastp at Q25 and MiXCR, retaining productive beta sequences. Every entry covers one CDR3 protein and lists the most common genes and DNA from its rows. TCRdb's processing, not the authors' own work, is the source of the V and J calls. The sample contains hundreds of thousands of distinct CDR3 sequences, about an eighth of them found a single time. Roughly 20% of the sample lies in the top ten.

The chain employs TRBV6-5 and TRBJ1-1; the D gene is unclear. The sample consisted of PBMCs or a T cell subset sorted from them (not recorded which). The sequence was obtained from a man younger than 35 who had mild COVID-19 (a few samples of this study predate the infection). The sample titles of this study are shuffled in the database, so cell type and time point are left out; the donor was told from shared clones. The CDR3 reads CASSTVNTEAFF. The DNA sequence is TGTGCCAGCAGTACAGTGAACACTGAAGCTTTCTTT.